The rows below give T cell receptor beta chains drawn from one sample of a study of blood T cell repertoires in COVID-19. Clones were read by immunoSEQ multiplex PCR, and TCRdb kept only the in-frame ones, dropping some. The data contain some 210,000 clones, 84% of them seen just once; the ten biggest clones take up 4% to 6%. Specimen: peripheral blood. These receptors were taken from a woman in her sixties or seventies with active or convalescent COVID-19. Both conserved end residues are part of each CDR3. The D gene is left open where the match is weak. A row's size may be missing; if present it is once, few, many or a size class.

j_gene: TRBJ1-2; v_gene: TRBV7-9; abundance: NA; d_gene: TRBD1; CDR3nt: TGTGCCAGCAGTCGTATCGACAGGGCCGATGGCTACACCTTC; CDR3aa: CASSRIDRADGYTF
j_gene: TRBJ2-5; v_gene: TRBV28; abundance: few; d_gene: NA; CDR3nt: TGTGCCAGCAGTTGGGGAAGAGGGCCTCTTCGAGAGACCCAGTACTTC; CDR3aa: CASSWGRGPLRETQYF
j_gene: TRBJ2-7; v_gene: TRBV9; abundance: NA; d_gene: TRBD2; CDR3nt: TGTGCCAGCAGCGCAAGCGGGAGGGCCCCCTACGAGCAGTACTTC; CDR3aa: CASSASGRAPYEQYF
j_gene: TRBJ2-5; v_gene: TRBV5-1; abundance: NA; d_gene: NA; CDR3nt: TGCGCCAGCGCTAGCGGGACAGGATATCGAGAGACCCAGTACTTC; CDR3aa: CASASGTGYRETQYF
j_gene: TRBJ2-2; v_gene: TRBV5-6; abundance: NA; d_gene: TRBD1; CDR3nt: TGTGCCAGCAGCTTGAACAGGGGAAACACCGGGGAGCTGTTTTTT; CDR3aa: CASSLNRGNTGELFF
j_gene: TRBJ2-3; v_gene: TRBV5-4; abundance: NA; d_gene: TRBD2; CDR3nt: TGTGCCAGCAGCGCCAAGCGGGAGAAGGGCACAGATACGCAGTATTTT; CDR3aa: CASSAKREKGTDTQYF
j_gene: TRBJ1-1; v_gene: TRBV30; abundance: NA; d_gene: NA; CDR3nt: TGTGCCTGGAGTGTACCCACCAATGGGGCCCCCAAGGCTGAAGCTTTCTTT; CDR3aa: CAWSVPTNGAPKAEAFF
j_gene: TRBJ2-5; v_gene: TRBV5-6; abundance: NA; d_gene: NA; CDR3nt: TGTGCCAGCAGCCTCCAAGAGACCCAGTACTTC; CDR3aa: CASSLQETQYF
j_gene: TRBJ2-2; v_gene: TRBV5-4; abundance: NA; d_gene: NA; CDR3nt: TGTGCCAGCAGCTTGTTCCGCGGGTCGAACACCGGGGAGCTGTTTTTT; CDR3aa: CASSLFRGSNTGELFF
j_gene: TRBJ2-2; v_gene: TRBV9; abundance: once; d_gene: TRBD2; CDR3nt: TGTGCCAGCAGCGTTCTAACTAGCGGGAGGGCCGGGGAGCTGTTTTTT; CDR3aa: CASSVLTSGRAGELFF
j_gene: TRBJ2-7; v_gene: TRBV19; abundance: NA; d_gene: TRBD2; CDR3nt: TGTGCCAGTAGCCTTCCAGGACTAGCGGGAGGGCCAAGCGAGCAGTACTTC; CDR3aa: CASSLPGLAGGPSEQYF
j_gene: TRBJ1-2; v_gene: TRBV7-8; abundance: NA; d_gene: TRBD1; CDR3nt: TGTGCCAGCAGCGACCGGACAGGGGGCGGTGGCTACACCTTC; CDR3aa: CASSDRTGGGGYTF
j_gene: TRBJ1-1; v_gene: TRBV6-5; abundance: NA; d_gene: TRBD1; CDR3nt: TGTGCCAGCAGACAGGGGGCGGAAAAAGCTTTCTTT; CDR3aa: CASRQGAEKAFF
j_gene: TRBJ2-3; v_gene: TRBV5-5; abundance: once; d_gene: TRBD2; CDR3nt: TGTGCCAGCAGCTTGTCCGGGGGAGGGCCTCAAGATACGCAGTATTTT; CDR3aa: CASSLSGGGPQDTQYF
j_gene: TRBJ2-3; v_gene: TRBV12-3/TRBV12-4; abundance: NA; d_gene: NA; CDR3nt: TGTGCCAGCAGTCCTCGGCGAGGTACGCAGTATTTT; CDR3aa: CASSPRRGTQYF
j_gene: TRBJ2-7; v_gene: TRBV19; abundance: NA; d_gene: TRBD2; CDR3nt: TGTGCCAGTAGTATTACCCTAGGTAGCGGGAGAACTTACGAGCAGTACTTC; CDR3aa: CASSITLGSGRTYEQYF
j_gene: TRBJ2-1; v_gene: TRBV25-1; abundance: NA; d_gene: TRBD2; CDR3nt: TGTGCCAGCAGTGAGGGTAGCGGGAAATCCACCTCCTACAATGAGCAGTTCTTC; CDR3aa: CASSEGSGKSTSYNEQFF
j_gene: TRBJ1-2; v_gene: TRBV5-1; abundance: NA; d_gene: TRBD1; CDR3nt: TGCGCCAGCAGCTTGGGACTAGGGGGCGATGGCTACACCTTC; CDR3aa: CASSLGLGGDGYTF
j_gene: TRBJ2-5; v_gene: TRBV7-9; abundance: once; d_gene: NA; CDR3nt: TGTGCCAGCAGCTTGCAAGCGACTATAGAGACCCAGTACTTC; CDR3aa: CASSLQATIETQYF
j_gene: TRBJ2-7; v_gene: TRBV28; abundance: NA; d_gene: NA; CDR3nt: TGTGCCAGCAGTCTCCCAGGGAGCCTGATCGGGGGGCAGTACTTC; CDR3aa: CASSLPGSLIGGQYF
j_gene: TRBJ2-7; v_gene: TRBV11-2; abundance: NA; d_gene: NA; CDR3nt: TGTGCCAGCAGCTTTGGTAGCAACGAGCAGTACTTC; CDR3aa: CASSFGSNEQYF
j_gene: TRBJ1-2; v_gene: TRBV21-1; abundance: NA; d_gene: NA; CDR3nt: TGTGCCAGCAGCAAAGCTAGGACATTTACCGACTATGGCTACACCTTC; CDR3aa: CASSKARTFTDYGYTF
j_gene: TRBJ2-2; v_gene: TRBV5-5; abundance: once; d_gene: NA; CDR3nt: TGTGCCAGCAGCCCCGGAGGAGGGATGTGGACCGGGGAGCTGTTTTTT; CDR3aa: CASSPGGGMWTGELFF
j_gene: TRBJ1-1; v_gene: TRBV6-5; abundance: NA; d_gene: TRBD1; CDR3nt: TGTGCCAGCAGTTTCACAGGGGGCGGTAACACTGAAGCTTTCTTT; CDR3aa: CASSFTGGGNTEAFF
j_gene: TRBJ2-2; v_gene: TRBV2; abundance: NA; d_gene: NA; CDR3nt: TGTGCCAGCAGGGAAGGCAGGGGATACAACACCGGGGAGCTGTTTTTT; CDR3aa: CASREGRGYNTGELFF
j_gene: TRBJ1-6; v_gene: TRBV4-1; abundance: NA; d_gene: NA; CDR3nt: TGCGCCAGCAAGCGGGACCCTAGCATCGATTCACCCCTCCACTTT; CDR3aa: CASKRDPSIDSPLHF
j_gene: TRBJ1-5; v_gene: TRBV24-1; abundance: NA; d_gene: NA; CDR3nt: TGTGCCACCACCGCCCCGGTGCCCCAGCATTTT; CDR3aa: CATTAPVPQHF
j_gene: TRBJ1-5; v_gene: TRBV28; abundance: NA; d_gene: NA; CDR3nt: TGTGCCAGCCGGGGAATAGGCAATCAGCCCCAGCATTTT; CDR3aa: CASRGIGNQPQHF
j_gene: TRBJ2-5; v_gene: TRBV6-5; abundance: NA; d_gene: NA; CDR3nt: TGTGCCAGCAGTTACTCCTCAGAGACCCAGTACTTC; CDR3aa: CASSYSSETQYF
j_gene: TRBJ2-1; v_gene: TRBV9; abundance: NA; d_gene: NA; CDR3nt: TGTGCCAGCAGCCCCAATGTAGCCCATGAGCAGTTCTTC; CDR3aa: CASSPNVAHEQFF
j_gene: TRBJ1-4; v_gene: TRBV9; abundance: NA; d_gene: NA; CDR3nt: TGTGCCAGCAGCCCCCTCCGGGACACCAATGAAAAACTGTTTTTT; CDR3aa: CASSPLRDTNEKLFF
j_gene: TRBJ2-7; v_gene: TRBV3-1/TRBV3-2; abundance: once; d_gene: NA; CDR3nt: TGTGCCAGCAGCCAAGATTATAGAGTGGACGAGCAGTACTTC; CDR3aa: CASSQDYRVDEQYF
j_gene: TRBJ2-7; v_gene: TRBV2; abundance: NA; d_gene: NA; CDR3nt: TGTGCCAGCAGTGCGAGGGCGGGCTCGGGTGGACAGTTTTTTGGGGTTTCCTACGAGCAGTACTTC; CDR3aa: CASSARAGSGGQFFGVSYEQYF
j_gene: TRBJ2-3; v_gene: TRBV5-1; abundance: NA; d_gene: NA; CDR3nt: TGCGCCAGCAGCTTGAGCGACCCGATTAGCACAGATACGCAGTATTTT; CDR3aa: CASSLSDPISTDTQYF
j_gene: TRBJ2-3; v_gene: TRBV24-1; abundance: NA; d_gene: TRBD1; CDR3nt: TGTGCCACCAGCCTCAGGGGGCCGCAGTATTTT; CDR3aa: CATSLRGPQYF
j_gene: TRBJ2-1; v_gene: TRBV9; abundance: NA; d_gene: TRBD2; CDR3nt: TGTGCCAGCAGCCCGACAGCGGGAGGGCCGTACAATGAGCAGTTCTTC; CDR3aa: CASSPTAGGPYNEQFF
j_gene: TRBJ2-3; v_gene: TRBV27; abundance: few; d_gene: NA; CDR3nt: TGTGCCAGCAGTGAATATAGCGGAGTCGCAGATACGCAGTATTTT; CDR3aa: CASSEYSGVADTQYF
j_gene: TRBJ2-7; v_gene: TRBV10-3; abundance: many; d_gene: TRBD2; CDR3nt: TGTGCCATCAGTGAGGGTAGGCTGGGACTAGCGAGCCAACACCTCTACGAGCAGTACTTC; CDR3aa: CAISEGRLGLASQHLYEQYF
j_gene: TRBJ2-7; v_gene: TRBV5-1; abundance: NA; d_gene: TRBD1; CDR3nt: TGCGCCAGCAGCTTGACAGGGGGTATCCGCGAGCAGTACTTC; CDR3aa: CASSLTGGIREQYF
j_gene: TRBJ2-1; v_gene: TRBV7-9; abundance: NA; d_gene: TRBD1; CDR3nt: TGTGCCAGCAGCTCCTCGACAGGGTTAAATGAGCAGTTCTTC; CDR3aa: CASSSSTGLNEQFF
j_gene: TRBJ2-5; v_gene: TRBV9; abundance: NA; d_gene: TRBD2; CDR3nt: TGTGCCAGCAGCGTAGGGCTAGCGGGAGGGGAGACCCAGTACTTC; CDR3aa: CASSVGLAGGETQYF
j_gene: TRBJ2-1; v_gene: TRBV2; abundance: few; d_gene: TRBD1; CDR3nt: TGTGCCAGCAGTGAATCGGGACAGGGCTACAATGAGCAGTTCTTC; CDR3aa: CASSESGQGYNEQFF
j_gene: TRBJ2-4; v_gene: TRBV27; abundance: NA; d_gene: TRBD1; CDR3nt: TGTGCCACCGGAGGGACAGGGGAAAACATTCAGTACTTC; CDR3aa: CATGGTGENIQYF
j_gene: TRBJ2-7; v_gene: TRBV19; abundance: NA; d_gene: TRBD2; CDR3nt: TGTGCCAGTAGTATTAGTCCACCTAGCGGGATCCTCGTCGAGCAGTACTTC; CDR3aa: CASSISPPSGILVEQYF
j_gene: TRBJ1-5; v_gene: TRBV28; abundance: few; d_gene: NA; CDR3nt: TGTGCCAGCAGCCTCACCCGGGTCCAGCCCCAGCATTTT; CDR3aa: CASSLTRVQPQHF
j_gene: TRBJ2-1; v_gene: TRBV7-3; abundance: NA; d_gene: TRBD1; CDR3nt: TGTGCCAGCAGCGACCGGGACAGACTCTACAATGAGCAGTTCTTC; CDR3aa: CASSDRDRLYNEQFF
j_gene: TRBJ2-1; v_gene: TRBV30; abundance: NA; d_gene: NA; CDR3nt: TGTGCCTCGGTTCCTTACCCCTCCTACAATGAGCAGTTCTTC; CDR3aa: CASVPYPSYNEQFF